The clone carrying this T cell receptor (beta chain) has ten or more counts. Trimming left V 0 bases short and J 2 bases short, with 11 bases between. The CDR3 has 16 amino acids. Germline values: CDR1 LGHNA, CDR2 YNFKEQ. This record comes from a study of beta chain features in type 1 diabetes. Investigators reverse transcribed all isolated RNA, so they sequenced expressed TCRB transcripts. The assay was immunoSEQ multiplex PCR, and TCRdb's table has in-frame clones only and misses some. This sample carries 250,000 to 400,000 clones, 12% to 15% of them seen once, and the ten largest clones take roughly 6.7%.

The V gene is TRBV4-2, the J gene TRBJ1-5; possible D gene TRBD1, 6 bases. The sample was central memory CD4+ T cells from blood. The TCR comes from a young man in good health. CDR3 amino acids: CASSQEAGAGNQPQHF. CDR3 nucleotides: TGTGCCAGCAGCCAAGAAGCAGGGGCGGGCAATCAGCCCCAGCATTTT.